A selection of T cell receptor beta chains follows, all from one sample in a study of vaccination and CD4 T cells after COVID-19. These receptors lack a known antigen. TCRdb passed the PCR reads through MiXCR, listing each CDR3 protein once. This table holds around 20,000 distinct CDR3 sequences, 45% to 50% found once. Sequencing was performed on CD4+ T cells from blood, cultured in vitro, taken before SARS-CoV-2 vaccination. The receptors originated from a human donor who had recovered from COVID-19. The CDR3 runs from the conserved cysteine through the conserved F or W. Each record gives: J gene, V gene, clone size, D gene, CDR3 protein, CDR3 DNA. D genes are given only for firm matches. Clone size, where shown, is once, few, many, or a class for clones that have expanded.

J: TRBJ1-6; V: TRBV30; size: few; D: -; CDR3: CAWTESINSPLHF; DNA: TGTGCCTGGACAGAGTCCATAAATTCACCCCTCCACTTT
J: TRBJ2-5; V: TRBV20-1; size: -; D: -; CDR3: CSANYRGGAVYQETQYF; DNA: TGCAGTGCTAACTACCGTGGAGGGGCCGTGTACCAAGAGACCCAGTACTTC
J: TRBJ1-1; V: TRBV7-2; size: -; D: -; CDR3: CASSTLRGGNTEAFF; DNA: TGTGCCAGCAGCACCCTTCGGGGCGGGAACACTGAAGCTTTCTTT
J: TRBJ2-1; V: TRBV20-1; size: -; D: TRBD2; CDR3: CSARDSGGRINEQFF; DNA: TGCAGTGCTAGAGACAGCGGGGGGAGGATTAATGAGCAGTTCTTC
J: TRBJ2-7; V: TRBV6-5; size: -; D: -; CDR3: CASSSRSGTPFSTYF; DNA: TGTGCCAGCAGTTCTCGCTCCGGGACCCCTTTTTCCACGTACTTC
J: TRBJ1-1; V: TRBV2; size: few; D: -; CDR3: CASSVIENTEAFF; DNA: TGTGCCAGCAGTGTTATCGAAAACACTGAAGCTTTCTTT
J: TRBJ1-4; V: TRBV28; size: -; D: -; CDR3: CASRRQAAEKLFF; DNA: TGTGCCAGCAGAAGACAGGCCGCAGAAAAACTGTTTTTT
J: TRBJ1-2; V: TRBV20-1; size: few; D: TRBD1; CDR3: CSAPSQGAIGYTF; DNA: TGCAGTGCTCCGAGCCAGGGGGCGATTGGCTACACCTTC
J: TRBJ2-5; V: TRBV2; size: -; D: -; CDR3: CASSEGVRDWETQYF; DNA: TGTGCCAGCAGTGAAGGGGTACGGGATTGGGAGACCCAGTACTTC
J: TRBJ1-6; V: TRBV18; size: few; D: TRBD1; CDR3: CASSPDRMSRTGVSPLHF; DNA: TGTGCCAGCTCACCGGATAGAATGTCGCGGACAGGGGTATCACCCCTCCACTTT
J: TRBJ2-1; V: TRBV20-1; size: -; D: TRBD2; CDR3: CSASSGISSYNEQFF; DNA: TGCAGTGCTTCTAGCGGGATTTCGTCCTACAATGAGCAGTTCTTC
J: TRBJ2-1; V: TRBV6-1; size: -; D: -; CDR3: CASSTHNEQFF; DNA: TGTGCCAGCAGTACACACAATGAGCAGTTCTTC
J: TRBJ2-5; V: TRBV7-3; size: few; D: -; CDR3: CASSFGSGETQYF; DNA: TGTGCCAGCAGCTTCGGGTCAGGGGAGACCCAGTACTTC
J: TRBJ2-5; V: TRBV6-5; size: -; D: TRBD2; CDR3: CASSSISGREHGTQYF; DNA: TGTGCCAGCAGTTCGATTAGCGGGAGAGAGCATGGGACCCAGTACTTC
J: TRBJ1-1; V: TRBV6-5; size: -; D: TRBD1; CDR3: CASSYAGTGGGEAFF; DNA: TGTGCCAGCAGTTACGCGGGGACAGGGGGCGGTGAAGCTTTCTTT
J: TRBJ2-7; V: TRBV6-2/TRBV6-3; size: -; D: TRBD2; CDR3: CASSYPHRSGIGPYEQHF; DNA: TGTGCCAGCAGTTACCCGCACCGGAGCGGGATAGGTCCCTACGAGCAGCACTTC
J: TRBJ1-5; V: TRBV20-1; size: -; D: -; CDR3: CSARARPGRDQPQHF; DNA: TGCAGTGCTAGAGCGCGGCCAGGGCGCGATCAGCCCCAGCATTTT
J: TRBJ2-1; V: TRBV20-1; size: once; D: TRBD2; CDR3: CSASSGRSYNEQFF; DNA: TGCAGTGCTAGTAGCGGGAGGTCCTACAATGAGCAGTTCTTC
J: TRBJ1-5; V: TRBV20-1; size: -; D: TRBD1; CDR3: CSACDRGGQPQHF; DNA: TGCAGTGCTTGCGACAGGGGGGGTCAGCCCCAGCATTTT
J: TRBJ1-1; V: TRBV15; size: few; D: TRBD1; CDR3: CATSRDLMTGGTEAFF; DNA: TGTGCCACCAGCAGAGATCTCATGACAGGGGGCACTGAAGCTTTCTTT
J: TRBJ2-1; V: TRBV7-9; size: -; D: -; CDR3: CASSLSGVDNEQFF; DNA: TGTGCCAGCAGCTTGTCAGGGGTGGACAATGAGCAGTTCTTC
J: TRBJ2-2; V: TRBV7-2; size: few; D: -; CDR3: CASSLAGAGRELFF; DNA: TGTGCCAGCAGCTTAGCGGGGGCAGGGCGAGAGCTGTTTTTT